Following are 19 T cell receptor beta chains from one sample sequenced in a study of T cell changes during pregnancy in multiple sclerosis. Data came from immunoSEQ multiplex PCR; TCRdb stores just in-frame clones and leaves some out. Altogether around 59,000 clones are present, approximately 90% being singletons, with the ten largest covering approximately 0.8%. The sample here was CD4+ T cells from peripheral blood mononuclear cells, taken in the first trimester of pregnancy. All receptors come from a female donor with multiple sclerosis, enrolled in a pregnancy study.

The chain couples TRBV11-1 to TRBJ1-2; D not certain. This CDR3 has 12 amino acids. V was cut by 4 bases and J by 4 bases, with 7 bases left in between. Germline values: CDR1 SGHAT, CDR2 FQDESV (reference sequence). The CDR3 loop reads CASSSGIYGYTF. CDR3 nucleotides: TGTGCCAGCAGCTCTGGCATCTATGGCTACACCTTC.

V usage is TRBV18 and J usage is TRBJ2-2; 10 bases are a match to TRBD1. CDR3 length: 16 residues. Trimming removed 3 bases from V and 5 bases from J; junction bases left unmatched: 6. CDR1 is KGHSH, CDR2 LQKENI, per germline. The CDR3 DNA reads as TGTGCCAGCTCACCGACTCAGGGACAGGGGACCGGGGAGCTGTTTTTT. Translating it yields CASSPTQGQGTGELFF.

The genes are TRBV7-9 and TRBJ2-7; perhaps TRBD2 as D (5 bases). V was clipped by 3 bases and J by 7 bases, with 19 bases between them. Germline V lookup: CDR1 SEHNR, CDR2 FQNEAQ (reference sequence). The CDR3 totals 15 residues. The CDR3 loop is CASSLRTSSVREQYF. The CDR3 DNA follows: TGTGCCAGCAGCTTGAGGACTTCCTCCGTGAGGGAGCAGTACTTC.

Only one count was recorded for this clone. The V call is TRBV15, the J call TRBJ2-1; 8 nucleotides match TRBD1. This CDR3 spans 16 amino acids. Germline V CDR1 and CDR2: LNHNV, YYDKDF (reference sequence). The V and J ends lost 2 bases and 4 bases, in that order; junction bases with no gene match: 7. CDR3 sequence reads: CATSRPTGGRYNEQFF. The CDR3 DNA sequence: TGTGCCACCAGCAGACCCACAGGGGGAAGATACAATGAGCAGTTCTTC.

The V call is TRBV4-3, the J call TRBJ2-6, with D unclear. The CDR3 has 16 amino acids. With 0 bases removed from V and 0 bases from J, the gap between germline ends came to 6 bases. Germline values: CDR1 LGHNA, CDR2 YSLEER. This CDR3 reads CASSQDYGSGANVLTF. The CDR3 DNA reads TGCGCCAGCAGCCAAGATTACGGCTCTGGGGCCAACGTCCTGACTTTC.

The rearrangement joins TRBV7-3 to TRBJ2-1; 11 nucleotides align to TRBD2. This CDR3 comprises 16 residues. J lost 10 bases, V lost 4 bases, and 12 bases had no gene match. Looked up from germline, CDR1 is SGHTA and CDR2 is FQGTGA. CDR3 amino acids: CASSSGLAGGRREQFF. The CDR3 region has the DNA TGTGCCAGCAGCTCGGGTCTAGCGGGGGGAAGAAGGGAGCAGTTCTTC.

V and J are TRBV7-3 and TRBJ2-1, with a possible D match to TRBD2 (5 bases). Looked up from germline, CDR1 is SGHTA and CDR2 is FQGTGA. The CDR3 consists of 13 residues. The V end lost 5 bases, the J end lost 8 bases, and 13 bases lay between the germline ends. The CDR3 protein is CASSPPGGYEQFF. The DNA of the CDR3 is TGTGCCAGCAGCCCCCCAGGCGGGTATGAGCAGTTCTTC.

This chain connects TRBV6-6 to TRBJ1-1, with 7 positions matching TRBD1. The length of the CDR3 is 16 residues. J gave up 3 bases and V 2 bases, and 9 bases lay outside the gene matches. Germline CDR1 is MNHNY and CDR2 is SVGAGI (reference sequence). CDR3 coding DNA: TGTGCCAGCAGTTACGCCTTGACAGGGTGGTACACTGAAGCTTTCTTT. This codes for CASSYALTGWYTEAFF.

The rearrangement joins TRBV7-9 to TRBJ2-5; 8 bases line up with TRBD2. The germline gives CDR1 SEHNR, CDR2 FQNEAQ (reference sequence). V was pared by 4 bases and J by 5 bases, with 3 bases of the junction left unmatched. This CDR3 is 13 amino acids long. The CDR3 reads CASSSSGGETQYF. The CDR3 DNA reads TGTGCCAGCAGCTCCAGCGGGGGCGAGACCCAGTACTTC.

The genes are TRBV7-2 and TRBJ1-1, with 8 bases aligning to TRBD1. Germline V CDR1 and CDR2: SGHTA, FQGNSA. The junction had 8 bases not matched to a gene; V was cut back by 4 bases and J by 1 base. CDR3 size: 16 residues. CDR3 loop: CASSSDRAAANTEAFF. The CDR3 DNA reads TGTGCCAGCAGCTCGGACAGGGCGGCGGCGAACACTGAAGCTTTCTTT.

The rearrangement links TRBV2 to TRBJ1-2; a possible D gene is TRBD1 (6 bases). Germline loops: CDR1 SNHLY, CDR2 FYNNEI. Trimming stripped 8 bases from V and 4 bases from J, with 14 bases between. The CDR3 length is 13 residues. The CDR3 sequence: CASQRRGGYGYTF. CDR3 nucleotide sequence: TGTGCCAGCCAAAGGAGGGGGGGCTATGGCTACACCTTC. Full variable domain (remainder filled in from reference TRBV2 and TRBJ1-2): EPEVTQTPSHQVTQMGQEVILRCVPISNHLYFYWYRQILGQKVEFLVSFYNNEISEKSEIFDDQFSVERPDGSNFTLKIRSTKLEDSAMYFCASQRRGGYGYTFGSGTRLTVV.

The chain joins TRBV7-2 to TRBJ2-5; D might be TRBD1 (5 bases). Germline CDR1 and CDR2: SGHTA and FQGNSA. Trimming pared 5 bases from V and 1 base from J, leaving 14 bases between. There are 15 residues in the CDR3. In DNA form, the CDR3 reads TGTGCCAGCAGCCCAAGGGGAAGGGTCCAAGAGACCCAGTACTTC. It translates to CASSPRGRVQETQYF.

V is TRBV11-2 and J is TRBJ1-1; no clear D. Germline V gene data show CDR1 as SGHAT and CDR2 as FQNNGV. V was cut by 1 base and J by 2 bases, with 17 bases left in between. CDR3 size: 17 residues. CDR3 sequence (DNA): TGTGCCAGCAGCTTAGGGCAGGATTTAGTCCTTAACACTGAAGCTTTCTTT. Amino acid sequence: CASSLGQDLVLNTEAFF.

The chain carries TRBV5-6 and TRBJ1-2, with D unclear. Germline V gene data show CDR1 as SGHDT and CDR2 as YYEEEE. The CDR3 extends over 16 amino acids. Trimming took off 0 bases at V and 5 bases at J, with 17 bases between the two ends. The chain's CDR3 is CASSLVSGFVEYGYTF. The CDR3 DNA reads TGTGCCAGCAGCTTGGTTAGCGGCTTCGTAGAATATGGCTACACCTTC.

The chain has TRBV19 and TRBJ2-2; the D gene is possibly TRBD1 (6 bases). V gave up 3 bases and J gave up 3 bases, with 11 bases separating them. CDR3 length: 15 amino acids. Looked up from germline, CDR1 is LNHDA and CDR2 is SQIVND (reference sequence). The CDR3 DNA reads TGTGCCAGTAGTATCGTGGCAGGGGACACCGGGGAGCTGTTTTTT. It encodes CASSIVAGDTGELFF.

The chain recombines TRBV4-1 with TRBJ1-4, with a tentative D call TRBD1 (6 bases). The CDR3 contains 18 residues. The germline CDR1 and CDR2 sequences are MGHRA and YSYEKL. V lost 0 bases, J lost 7 bases, and 21 bases lay in between. CDR3 amino acids: CASSQDPSRGGRGEKLFF. The CDR3 DNA sequence: TGCGCCAGCAGCCAAGATCCGTCGAGGGGGGGTAGGGGTGAAAAACTGTTTTTT.

V gene TRBV7-6 combines with J gene TRBJ1-4; 7 bases agree with TRBD1. CDR1 and CDR2 from the germline V gene are SGHVS and FNYEAQ. The CDR3 is made up of 14 amino acids. The J segment lost 8 bases and the V segment lost 3 bases, leaving 6 bases of the junction unmatched. In nucleotides, the CDR3 is TGTGCCAGCAGCTTTCCTGGACAGGACGAAAAACTGTTTTTT. This codes for CASSFPGQDEKLFF.

V is TRBV7-9 and J is TRBJ2-2; 9 bases align to TRBD1. The CDR3 is made up of 15 amino acids. CDR1 is SEHNR and CDR2 is FQNEAQ in the germline V gene (reference sequence). The V gene end was trimmed by 4 bases and the J gene end by 4 bases; junction bases not matched to a gene: 4. The CDR3 DNA is TGTGCCAGCAGCTCGACGACAGGGGGCACCGGGGAGCTGTTTTTT. Amino acids: CASSSTTGGTGELFF.

The rearrangement links TRBV7-2 to TRBJ1-6; 9 bases fit TRBD1. CDR3 length equals 17 residues. Germline loops: CDR1 SGHTA, CDR2 FQGNSA. V shed 5 bases, J shed 7 bases, and the junction held 12 bases outside the gene matches. The CDR3 bases are TGTGCCAGCAGCCCCCGGGGACAGGGTGTAATCAATTCACCCCTCCACTTT. It translates to CASSPRGQGVINSPLHF.